One and the same sample provided the 2 T cell receptor beta chains below, sequenced in a study of T cell responses to AZD1222 COVID-19 vaccine. Clones were read by immunoSEQ multiplex PCR, and TCRdb kept only the in-frame ones, dropping some. Of about 130,000 clones in the sample, approximately 88% were seen once. Sequences were derived from peripheral blood, sampled 28 days after the second AZD1222 dose. The receptors come from an adult who received the AZD1222 COVID-19 vaccine.

This clone was seen once. The chain has TRBV27 and TRBJ1-2; D perhaps matches TRBD1 (6 bases). The CDR3 loop spans 15 amino acids. V was trimmed by 6 bases and J by 3 bases, leaving 17 bases between them. Germline V gene lookup returns CDR1 MNHEY and CDR2 SMNVEV (reference sequence). CDR3 amino acids: CASRSLGGADYGYTF. The CDR3 DNA reads TGTGCCAGCAGGTCGTTGGGGGGCGCGGACTATGGCTACACCTTC.

This clone was found once. This rearrangement joins TRBV7-2 to TRBJ1-6; TRBD1 might be the D (6 bases). The CDR3 has 15 residues. The V and J ends lost 3 bases and 11 bases respectively, with 17 bases between them. Germline V gene data show CDR1 as SGHTA and CDR2 as FQGNSA. The CDR3 region is CASSFTRVGGPPLHF. The CDR3 region has the DNA TGTGCCAGCAGCTTTACCCGGGTAGGGGGGCCACCCCTCCACTTT.